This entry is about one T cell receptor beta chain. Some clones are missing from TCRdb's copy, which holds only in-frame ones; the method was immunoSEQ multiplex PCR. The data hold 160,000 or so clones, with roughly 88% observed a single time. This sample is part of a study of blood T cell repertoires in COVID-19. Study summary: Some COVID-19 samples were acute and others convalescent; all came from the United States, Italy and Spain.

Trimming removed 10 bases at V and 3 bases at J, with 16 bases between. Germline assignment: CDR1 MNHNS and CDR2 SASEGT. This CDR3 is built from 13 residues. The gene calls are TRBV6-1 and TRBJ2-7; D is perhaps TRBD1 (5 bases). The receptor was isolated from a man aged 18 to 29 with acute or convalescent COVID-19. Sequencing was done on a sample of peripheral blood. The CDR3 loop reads CATLTGFGYEQYF. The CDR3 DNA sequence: TGTGCCACCCTAACAGGATTTGGCTACGAGCAGTACTTC.